These 27 T cell receptor beta chains were sequenced from one sample in a study of CD8+ T cells in alopecia areata. The treatment is: oral pan-JAK inhibitor, 5-10 mg twice daily. Extracted RNA was reverse transcribed into cDNA, the sequencing template. Some clones are missing from TCRdb's copy, which holds only in-frame ones; the method was immunoSEQ multiplex PCR. The table shows fewer than 350,000 clones, with 58% occurring only once. Sequences were derived from CD4+ T cells sorted from blood, sampled at week 24, from a patient treated with tofacitinib. The receptors were gathered from a human donor with alopecia areata.

This chain connects TRBV19 to TRBJ1-2; possibly TRBD1 for D (5 bases). Trimming removed 5 bases at V and 6 bases at J, with 7 bases between. Germline-derived CDR1 and CDR2 are LNHDA and SQIVND (reference sequence). The CDR3 has 11 amino acids. CDR3 amino acids: CASSGGNGYTF. The CDR3 DNA reads TGTGCCAGTAGTGGGGGTAATGGCTACACCTTC.

This clone was detected only a few times. The chain employs TRBV7-8 and TRBJ2-7; 7 bases agree with TRBD1. Germline loops: CDR1 SGHVS, CDR2 FQNEAQ. The CDR3 runs to 15 residues. Unmatched junction bases numbered 13, after V lost 4 bases and J lost 7 bases. CDR3 amino acids: CASSSQTGMDSEQYF. As DNA, the CDR3 is TGTGCCAGCAGCTCGCAGACAGGGATGGACTCAGAGCAGTACTTC.

V usage is TRBV2 and J usage is TRBJ2-7; 10 nucleotides line up with TRBD2. Germline CDR1 is SNHLY and CDR2 is FYNNEI. The CDR3 extends over 13 amino acids. Losses at the gene ends were 6 bases for V and 6 bases for J; bases not matched to a gene: 5. CDR3 sequence: CASRRTSGTEQYF. CDR3 DNA: TGTGCCAGCAGGCGTACTAGCGGGACCGAGCAGTACTTC.

V gene TRBV2 combines with J gene TRBJ1-5; possible D gene TRBD1, 5 bases. Trimming removed 4 bases from V and 3 bases from J, with 10 bases in between. CDR3 length: 14 amino acids. Per germline, CDR1 SNHLY and CDR2 FYNNEI. In DNA, the CDR3 is TGTGCCAGCAGTGCCCAGGGCGACAATCAGCCCCAGCATTTT. Its protein is CASSAQGDNQPQHF. The whole variable domain, remainder taken from reference TRBV2 and TRBJ1-5, is EPEVTQTPSHQVTQMGQEVILRCVPISNHLYFYWYRQILGQKVEFLVSFYNNEISEKSEIFDDQFSVERPDGSNFTLKIRSTKLEDSAMYFCASSAQGDNQPQHFGDGTRLSIL.

The chain carries TRBV7-2 and TRBJ2-7; 7 nucleotides match TRBD2. The CDR3 extends over 14 amino acids. Germline values: CDR1 SGHTA, CDR2 FQGNSA. Germline trimming cut 4 bases from V and 4 bases from J; bases unmatched to any gene: 7. The CDR3 sequence is CASSSIAGSYEQYF. As DNA, the CDR3 is TGTGCCAGCAGCTCGATAGCGGGCTCGTACGAGCAGTACTTC.

This clone turned up a few times. The genes are TRBV29-1 and TRBJ1-1; D is possibly TRBD1 (5 bases). Germline V gene lookup returns CDR1 SQVTM and CDR2 ANQGSEA. With 7 bases removed from V and 0 bases from J, the gap between germline ends came to 12 bases. The CDR3 is 13 amino acids. CDR3 sequence (DNA): TGCAGCGGTTCACAGGAGTTGAACACTGAAGCTTTCTTT. As protein: CSGSQELNTEAFF.

The rearrangement joins TRBV5-1 to TRBJ2-7; TRBD1 agrees at 7 bases. The CDR3 has 13 residues. CDR1 SGHRS and CDR2 YFSETQ come from the germline V gene. Trimming at V came to 3 bases and at J to 9 bases, leaving 9 bases not matched to a gene. CDR3 sequence (DNA): TGCGCCAGCAGCTCCGGACAGGCCCCCGGGCAGTACTTC. Translating it yields CASSSGQAPGQYF.

The V and J genes are TRBV29-1 and TRBJ1-1, with D hard to call. V shed 4 bases and J shed 2 bases, with 11 bases lying between them. CDR3 size: 13 residues. The germline V gene encodes CDR1 SQVTM and CDR2 ANQGSEA. In DNA, the CDR3 is TGCAGCGTTGCCGGGCGTCCTAACACTGAAGCTTTCTTT. This translates into CSVAGRPNTEAFF.

The chain recombines TRBV13 with TRBJ2-1; TRBD2 aligns across 14 bases. Germline V gene sequence: CDR1 PRHDT, CDR2 FYEKMQ (reference sequence). The ends lost 5 bases at V and 0 bases at J; junction bases unmatched: 3. The CDR3 extends over 17 amino acids. In DNA, the CDR3 is TGTGCCAGCAGCCGGACTAGCGGGGGGAGCTCCTACAATGAGCAGTTCTTC. The encoded protein is CASSRTSGGSSYNEQFF.

This rearrangement joins TRBV30 to TRBJ2-5; 9 bases agree with TRBD2. The length of the CDR3 is 15 residues. Per the germline V gene, CDR1 is GTSNPN and CDR2 is SVGIG (reference sequence). Trimming took 2 bases from V and 3 from J; bases not matched to a gene: 7. This CDR3 reads CAWSTAGGREETQYF. CDR3 in DNA: TGTGCCTGGAGTACAGCGGGGGGTAGGGAAGAGACCCAGTACTTC. Variable domain in full (rest from reference TRBV30 and TRBJ2-5): SQTIHQWPATLVQPVGSPLSLECTVEGTSNPNLYWYRQAAGRGLQLLFYSVGIGQISSEVPQNLSASRPQDRQFILSSKKLLLSDSGFYLCAWSTAGGREETQYFGPGTRLLVL.

This rearrangement joins TRBV23-1 to TRBJ1-2, with a tentative D call TRBD1 (5 bases). TRBV23-1 is an ORF, with its function uncertain. V was clipped by 3 bases and J by 4 bases, with 27 bases between them. The CDR3 has 19 residues. The CDR3 DNA follows: TGCGCCAGCAGTCACGCGGGGGGGTGTTACAGGAACCGGTGCTATGGCTACACCTTC. It encodes CASSHAGGCYRNRCYGYTF.

The chain recombines TRBV10-3 with TRBJ1-4, with a possible D match to TRBD1 (6 bases). CDR3 length equals 16 residues. V shed 2 bases and J shed 7 bases, with 17 bases lying between them. Germline V lookup: CDR1 ENHRY, CDR2 SYGVKD. CDR3 in DNA: TGTGCCATCAGTGAGGCTACAGGGTCAGGTCGTGAAAAACTGTTTTTT. The encoded protein is CAISEATGSGREKLFF.

Concerning this clone itself: A junction end diverges from the germline sequence, so it may reflect a read error. V gene TRBV7-7 combines with J gene TRBJ2-1; 10 nucleotides align to TRBD1. This CDR3 is 13 amino acids long. Germline CDR1 SSHAT, CDR2 FNYEAQ (reference sequence). The CDR3 loop reads CASSSGQGNEQFF. DNA of the CDR3: TGTGCTAGCAGCTCGGGACAGGGGAATGAGCAGTTCTTC.

The genes are TRBV29-1 and TRBJ2-3; 7 nucleotides match TRBD1. Looked up from germline, CDR1 is SQVTM and CDR2 is ANQGSEA. This CDR3 is built from 15 residues. Trimming at V came to 2 bases and at J to 2 bases, leaving 7 bases not matched to a gene. CDR3 protein: CSVERQGTSTDTQYF. CDR3 in DNA: TGCAGCGTTGAACGACAGGGTACATCCACAGATACGCAGTATTTT.

The chain uses TRBV29-1 and TRBJ2-3; D is possibly TRBD2 (6 bases). V lost 4 bases to trimming and J lost 1 base, with 12 bases between them. The CDR3 sequence is 14 residues long. Germline lookup yields CDR1 SQVTM and CDR2 ANQGSEA. CDR3 protein: CSVASGVRTDTQYF. DNA for the CDR3: TGCAGCGTTGCCTCGGGGGTTCGCACAGATACGCAGTATTTT.

The V and J genes are TRBV19 and TRBJ2-1, with a weak D call TRBD2 (7 bases). Germline V CDR1 and CDR2: LNHDA, SQIVND (reference sequence). Trimming removed 8 bases from V and 6 bases from J, with 17 bases in between. The CDR3 contains 14 residues. CDR3 protein: CASGRGLGSNEQFF. The CDR3 DNA is TGTGCCAGTGGGAGGGGGTTAGGTAGCAATGAGCAGTTCTTC.

Details on this clone: Other DNA variants within this sample encode the same CDR3. The chain has TRBV30 and TRBJ1-2; D is uncertain. The CDR3 runs 11 residues. Germline CDR1 is GTSNPN and CDR2 is SVGIG (reference sequence). Trimming took off 2 bases at V and 4 bases at J, with 5 bases between the two ends. This CDR3 is CAWSLSYGYTF. The CDR3 DNA is TGTGCCTGGAGTCTCAGCTATGGCTACACCTTC.

By sample fraction, this clone is medium-sized (0.01 to 0.1%). The chain combines TRBV28 with TRBJ1-2, with 7 bases identical to TRBD1. V lost 7 bases and J lost 3; bases outside the gene matches: 11. Germline CDR1 MDHEN, CDR2 SYDVKM. The CDR3 is 15 amino acids. This CDR3 is CASKHGLRGYYGYTF. CDR3 DNA: TGTGCCAGCAAGCATGGCCTCAGGGGGTACTATGGCTACACCTTC.

This chain uses TRBV15 with TRBJ1-2, with 9 bases identical to TRBD1. The V and J ends lost 3 bases and 7 bases, in that order; junction bases with no gene match: 12. This CDR3 spans 16 amino acids. From germline, CDR1 is LNHNV and CDR2 YYDKDF (reference sequence). The CDR3 reads CATSRAGQGSLGGYTF. In nucleotides, the CDR3 is TGTGCCACCAGCAGGGCCGGACAGGGGTCTTTGGGTGGCTACACCTTC.

V is TRBV27 and J is TRBJ2-7; D unresolved. Germline V lookup: CDR1 MNHEY, CDR2 SMNVEV (reference sequence). V was clipped by 2 bases and J by 2 bases, with 10 bases between them. The CDR3 totals 14 residues. For the CDR3, the DNA is TGTGCCAGCAGTTTAAGTCAGAATGCCTACGAGCAGTACTTC. It specifies CASSLSQNAYEQYF.

This chain uses TRBV7-9 with TRBJ2-6, with D unresolved. CDR3 length: 18 amino acids. Per germline, CDR1 SEHNR and CDR2 FQNEAQ (reference sequence). V was cut by 5 bases and J by 0 bases, with 17 bases left in between. Here the CDR3 DNA reads TGTGCCAGCAGCAGGGCCGGTGGGGTCGGCTCTGGGGCCAACGTCCTGACTTTC. Amino acids: CASSRAGGVGSGANVLTF.

V is TRBV5-1 and J is TRBJ2-5; TRBD2 agrees at 9 bases. The CDR3 extends over 14 amino acids. Germline CDR1 and CDR2: SGHRS and YFSETQ. The V and J ends lost 4 bases and 4 bases, in that order; junction bases with no gene match: 5. This chain's CDR3 is CASSRWTSVETQYF. For the CDR3, the DNA is TGCGCCAGCAGCAGATGGACTAGCGTAGAGACCCAGTACTTC.

This clone was detected only a few times. The chain couples TRBV28 to TRBJ2-2, with D possibly called TRBD1 or TRBD2 (6 bases each). V dropped 8 bases and J dropped 4 bases, with 17 bases sitting between them. The CDR3 spans 15 residues. CDR1 is MDHEN, CDR2 SYDVKM, per germline. The CDR3 loop is CASLLLQGGTGELFF. CDR3 DNA sequence: TGTGCCAGCCTATTATTACAGGGAGGCACCGGGGAGCTGTTTTTT.

The chain is built from TRBV25-1 and TRBJ1-2; 8 bases line up with TRBD1. Germline V gene lookup returns CDR1 MGHDK and CDR2 SYGVNS. Trimming took 3 bases from V and 4 from J; bases not matched to a gene: 4. This CDR3 contains 14 residues. CDR3 nucleotides: TGTGCCAGCAGTGAGCCCGGGACAGGCTATGGCTACACCTTC. Protein: CASSEPGTGYGYTF.

CDR3 loop: CASSQGTEGTQYF. CDR3 DNA sequence: TGCGCCAGCAGCCAAGGGACTGAGGGGACCCAGTACTTC. This rearrangement joins TRBV4-3 to TRBJ2-5; possible D gene TRBD2, 5 bases. Germline values: CDR1 LGHNA, CDR2 YSLEER. The CDR3 extends over 13 amino acids. V was trimmed by 1 base and J by 7 bases, leaving 10 bases between them.

This sequence joins TRBV2 and TRBJ2-5, with 7 bases lining up with TRBD1. V shed 1 base and J 4 bases; nucleotides not matched to a gene: 6. Germline V lookup: CDR1 SNHLY, CDR2 FYNNEI. This CDR3 is built from 15 residues. The CDR3 coding sequence is TGTGCCAGCAGTGAAGGAAGGGGGCAAACAGAGACCCAGTACTTC. The encoded protein is CASSEGRGQTETQYF.

The V gene is TRBV28, the J gene TRBJ1-1, with 9 bases identical to TRBD1. Germline loops: CDR1 MDHEN, CDR2 SYDVKM. J gave up 8 bases and V 5 bases, and 9 bases lay outside the gene matches. The CDR3 covers 14 residues. CDR3 DNA sequence: TGTGCCAGCAGTCCCGGGACAGGGTTTAGGGAAGCTTTCTTT. Translated: CASSPGTGFREAFF.